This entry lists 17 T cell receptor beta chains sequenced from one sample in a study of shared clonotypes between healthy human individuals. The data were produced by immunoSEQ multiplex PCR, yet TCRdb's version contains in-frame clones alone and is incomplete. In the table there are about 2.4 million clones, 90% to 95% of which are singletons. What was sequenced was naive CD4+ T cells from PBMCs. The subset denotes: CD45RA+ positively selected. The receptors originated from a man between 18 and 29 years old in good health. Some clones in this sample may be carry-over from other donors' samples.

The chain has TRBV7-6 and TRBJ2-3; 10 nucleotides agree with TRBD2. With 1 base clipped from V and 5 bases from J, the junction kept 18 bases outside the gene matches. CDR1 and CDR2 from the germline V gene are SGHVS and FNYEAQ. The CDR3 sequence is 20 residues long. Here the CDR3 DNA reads TGTGCCAGCAGCTTAGTACCTCCGGAGGACCTAGCGGGAGTGAGAGATACGCAGTATTTT. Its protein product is CASSLVPPEDLAGVRDTQYF.

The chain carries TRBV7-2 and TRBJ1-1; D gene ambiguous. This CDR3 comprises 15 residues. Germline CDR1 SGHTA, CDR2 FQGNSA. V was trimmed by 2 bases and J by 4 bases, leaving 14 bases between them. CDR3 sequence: CASSLRPRSPTEAFF. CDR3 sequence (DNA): TGTGCCAGCAGCTTAAGGCCGCGATCCCCCACTGAAGCTTTCTTT.

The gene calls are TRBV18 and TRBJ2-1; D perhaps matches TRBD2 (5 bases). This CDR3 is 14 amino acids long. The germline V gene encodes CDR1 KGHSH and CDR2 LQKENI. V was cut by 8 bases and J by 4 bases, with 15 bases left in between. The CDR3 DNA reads TGTGCCAGCACCCGCCCAGAGGGATACAATGAGCAGTTCTTC. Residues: CASTRPEGYNEQFF.

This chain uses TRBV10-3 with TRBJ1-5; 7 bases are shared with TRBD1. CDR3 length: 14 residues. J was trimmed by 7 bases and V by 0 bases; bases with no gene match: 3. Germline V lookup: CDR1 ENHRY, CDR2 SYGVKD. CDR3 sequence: CAISESKGQQPQHF. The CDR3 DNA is TGTGCCATCAGTGAGTCCAAGGGACAGCAGCCCCAGCATTTT.

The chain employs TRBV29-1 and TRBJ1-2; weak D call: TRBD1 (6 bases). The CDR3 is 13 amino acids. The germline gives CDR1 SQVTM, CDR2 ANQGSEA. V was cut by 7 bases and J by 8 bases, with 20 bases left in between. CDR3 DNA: TGCAGCGGAAGGGAAAGATCCGGACAGGGCTACACCTTC. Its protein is CSGRERSGQGYTF. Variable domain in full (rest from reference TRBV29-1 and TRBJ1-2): SAVISQKPSRDICQRGTSLTIQCQVDSQVTMMFWYRQQPGQSLTLIATANQGSEATYESGFVIDKFPISRPNLTFSTLTVSNMSPEDSSIYLCSGRERSGQGYTFGSGTRLTVV.

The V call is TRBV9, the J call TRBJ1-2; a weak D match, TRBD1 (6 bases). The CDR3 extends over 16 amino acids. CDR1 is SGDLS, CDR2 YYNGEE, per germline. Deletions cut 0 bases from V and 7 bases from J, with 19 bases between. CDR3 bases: TGTGCCAGCAGCGTAGGTGCATGGAACAGGGAGGTTGGCTACACCTTC. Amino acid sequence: CASSVGAWNREVGYTF.

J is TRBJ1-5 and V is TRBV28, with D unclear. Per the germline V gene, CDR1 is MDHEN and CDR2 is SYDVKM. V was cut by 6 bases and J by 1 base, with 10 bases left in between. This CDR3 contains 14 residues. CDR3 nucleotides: TGTGCCAGCAGCCAGCGTGGGAGCAATCAGCCCCAGCATTTT. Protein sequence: CASSQRGSNQPQHF.

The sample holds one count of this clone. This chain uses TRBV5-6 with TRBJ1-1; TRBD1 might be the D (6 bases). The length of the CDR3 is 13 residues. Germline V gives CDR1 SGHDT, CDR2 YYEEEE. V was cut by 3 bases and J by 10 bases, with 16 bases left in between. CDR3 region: CASSSRTDLGAFF. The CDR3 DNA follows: TGTGCCAGCAGCTCCCGGACAGACCTGGGAGCTTTCTTT.

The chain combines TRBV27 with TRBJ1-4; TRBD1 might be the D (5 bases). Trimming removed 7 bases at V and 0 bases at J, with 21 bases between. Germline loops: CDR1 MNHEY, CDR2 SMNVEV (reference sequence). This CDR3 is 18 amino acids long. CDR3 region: CASTCPGRALSTNEKLFF. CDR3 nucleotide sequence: TGTGCCAGCACATGCCCAGGGAGGGCCCTGTCAACTAATGAAAAACTGTTTTTT.

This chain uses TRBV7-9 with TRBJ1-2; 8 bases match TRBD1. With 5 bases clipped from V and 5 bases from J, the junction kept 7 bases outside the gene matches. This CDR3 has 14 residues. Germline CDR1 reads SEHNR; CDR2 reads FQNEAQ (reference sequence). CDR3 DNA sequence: TGTGCCAGCAGCCTAGGCAGGGGGCCGTATGGCTACACCTTC. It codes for CASSLGRGPYGYTF.

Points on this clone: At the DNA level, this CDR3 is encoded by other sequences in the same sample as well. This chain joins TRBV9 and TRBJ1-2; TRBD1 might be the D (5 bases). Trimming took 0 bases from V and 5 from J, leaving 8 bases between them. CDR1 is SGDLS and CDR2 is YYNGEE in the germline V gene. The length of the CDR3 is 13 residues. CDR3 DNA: TGTGCCAGCAGCGTAGATCGGGGGTATGGCTACACCTTC. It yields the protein CASSVDRGYGYTF.

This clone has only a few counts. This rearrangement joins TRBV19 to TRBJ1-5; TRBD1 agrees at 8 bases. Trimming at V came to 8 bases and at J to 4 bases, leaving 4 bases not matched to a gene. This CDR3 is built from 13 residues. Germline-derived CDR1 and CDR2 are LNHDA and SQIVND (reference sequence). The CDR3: CASRRQGNQPQHF. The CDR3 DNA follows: TGTGCCAGTCGGAGACAGGGGAATCAGCCCCAGCATTTT.

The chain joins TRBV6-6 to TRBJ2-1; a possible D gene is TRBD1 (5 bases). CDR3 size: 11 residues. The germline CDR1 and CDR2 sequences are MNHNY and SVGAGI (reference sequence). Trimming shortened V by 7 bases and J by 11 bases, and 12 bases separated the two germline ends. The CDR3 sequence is CASTWAGKQFF. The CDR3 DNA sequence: TGTGCCAGCACTTGGGCAGGGAAGCAGTTCTTC.

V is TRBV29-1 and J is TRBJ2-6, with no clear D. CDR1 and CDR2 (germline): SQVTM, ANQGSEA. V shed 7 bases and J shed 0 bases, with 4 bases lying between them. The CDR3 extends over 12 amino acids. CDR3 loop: CSAGSGANVLTF. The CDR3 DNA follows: TGCAGCGCCGGCTCTGGGGCCAACGTCCTGACTTTC.

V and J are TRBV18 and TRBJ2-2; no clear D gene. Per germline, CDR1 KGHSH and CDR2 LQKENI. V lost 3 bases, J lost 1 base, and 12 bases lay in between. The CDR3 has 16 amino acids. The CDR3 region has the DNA TGTGCCAGCTCACCCAGCAGGCGGATGAACACCGGGGAGCTGTTTTTT. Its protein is CASSPSRRMNTGELFF. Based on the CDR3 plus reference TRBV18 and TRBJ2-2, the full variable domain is NAGVMQNPRHLVRRRGQEARLRCSPMKGHSHVYWYRQLPEEGLKFMVYLQKENIIDESGMPKERFSAEFPKEGPSILRIQQVVRGDSAAYFCASSPSRRMNTGELFFGEGSRLTVL.

Written as DNA, the CDR3 is TGCGCCAGCAGCTTGGAACGGAATGCGAACACTGAAGCTTTCTTT. It is translated as CASSLERNANTEAFF. This chain uses TRBV5-1 with TRBJ1-1; D gene uncertain. The length of the CDR3 is 15 residues. Germline values: CDR1 SGHRS, CDR2 YFSETQ. Trimming pared 0 bases from V and 1 base from J, leaving 10 bases between.

CDR3 in DNA: TGCGCCAGCAGCTATCTAGCGGGAGGGCCGTTCAATGAGCAGTTCTTC. This encodes CASSYLAGGPFNEQFF. The chain is built from TRBV5-1 and TRBJ2-1, with 12 bases fitting TRBD2. Germline V lookup: CDR1 SGHRS, CDR2 YFSETQ. The V segment lost 3 bases and the J segment 6 bases; nucleotides outside the gene matches: 7. The CDR3 totals 16 residues.